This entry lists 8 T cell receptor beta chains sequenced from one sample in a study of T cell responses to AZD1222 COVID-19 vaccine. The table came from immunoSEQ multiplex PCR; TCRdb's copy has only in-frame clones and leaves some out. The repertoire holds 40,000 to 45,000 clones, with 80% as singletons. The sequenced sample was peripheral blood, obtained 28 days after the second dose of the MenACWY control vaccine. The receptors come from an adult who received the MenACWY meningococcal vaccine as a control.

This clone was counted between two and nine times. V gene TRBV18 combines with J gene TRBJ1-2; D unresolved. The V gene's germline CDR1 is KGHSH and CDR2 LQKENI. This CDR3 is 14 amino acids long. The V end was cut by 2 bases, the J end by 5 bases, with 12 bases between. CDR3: CASSPDETAYGYTF. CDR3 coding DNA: TGTGCCAGCTCACCAGATGAGACGGCTTATGGCTACACCTTC.

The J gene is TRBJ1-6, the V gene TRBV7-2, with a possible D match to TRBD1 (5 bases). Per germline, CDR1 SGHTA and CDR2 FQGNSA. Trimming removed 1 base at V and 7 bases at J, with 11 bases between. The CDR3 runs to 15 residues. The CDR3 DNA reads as TGTGCCAGCAGCTTAGACCGACCAGGGAATTCACCCCTCCACTTT. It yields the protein CASSLDRPGNSPLHF. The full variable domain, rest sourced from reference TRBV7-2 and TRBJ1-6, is GAGVSQSPSNKVTEKGKDVELRCDPISGHTALYWYRQSLGQGLEFLIYFQGNSAPDKSGLPSDRFSAERTGGSVSTLTIQRTQQEDSAVYLCASSLDRPGNSPLHFGNGTRLTVT.

The CDR3 reads CASSPGQGNTGELFF. CDR3 nucleotides: TGCGCCAGCAGCCCGGGACAGGGGAACACCGGGGAGCTGTTTTTT. This chain connects TRBV5-1 to TRBJ2-2; 9 bases fit TRBD1. The germline V gene encodes CDR1 SGHRS and CDR2 YFSETQ. This CDR3 comprises 15 residues. With V trimmed by 4 bases and J by 1 base, 2 bases remained unmatched. Full variable domain (outside the CDR3, taken from reference TRBV5-1 and TRBJ2-2): KAGVTQTPRYLIKTRGQQVTLSCSPISGHRSVSWYQQTPGQGLQFLFEYFSETQRNKGNFPGRFSGRQFSNSRSEMNVSTLELGDSALYLCASSPGQGNTGELFFGEGSRLTVL.

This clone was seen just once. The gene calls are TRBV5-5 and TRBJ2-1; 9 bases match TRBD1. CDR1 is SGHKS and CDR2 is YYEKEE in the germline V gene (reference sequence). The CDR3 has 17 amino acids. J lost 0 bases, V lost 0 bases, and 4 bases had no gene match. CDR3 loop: CASSLAQGASSYNEQFF. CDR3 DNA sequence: TGTGCCAGCAGCTTGGCACAGGGGGCGAGCTCCTACAATGAGCAGTTCTTC.

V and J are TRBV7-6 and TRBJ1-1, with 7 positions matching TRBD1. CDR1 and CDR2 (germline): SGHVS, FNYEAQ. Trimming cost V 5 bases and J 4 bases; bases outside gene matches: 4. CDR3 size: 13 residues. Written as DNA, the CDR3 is TGTGCCAGCAGCGTAACAGGGGTCACTGAAGCTTTCTTT. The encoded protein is CASSVTGVTEAFF. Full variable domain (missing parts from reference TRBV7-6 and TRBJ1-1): GAGVSQSPRYKVTKRGQDVALRCDPISGHVSLYWYRQALGQGPEFLTYFNYEAQQDKSGLPNDRFSAERPEGSISTLTIQRTEQRDSAMYRCASSVTGVTEAFFGQGTRLTVV.

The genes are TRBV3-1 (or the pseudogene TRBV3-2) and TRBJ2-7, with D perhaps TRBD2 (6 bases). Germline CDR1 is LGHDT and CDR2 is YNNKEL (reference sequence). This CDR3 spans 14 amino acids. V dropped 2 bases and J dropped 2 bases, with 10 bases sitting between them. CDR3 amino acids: CASSQSGTPYEQYF. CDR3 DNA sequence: TGTGCCAGCAGCCAATCTGGGACTCCCTACGAGCAGTACTTC.

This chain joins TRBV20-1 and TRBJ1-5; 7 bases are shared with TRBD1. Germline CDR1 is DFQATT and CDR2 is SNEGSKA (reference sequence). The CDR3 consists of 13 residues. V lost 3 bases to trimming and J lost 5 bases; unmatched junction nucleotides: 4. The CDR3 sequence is CSASATGDQPQHF. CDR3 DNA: TGCAGTGCTAGTGCCACAGGGGATCAGCCCCAGCATTTT.

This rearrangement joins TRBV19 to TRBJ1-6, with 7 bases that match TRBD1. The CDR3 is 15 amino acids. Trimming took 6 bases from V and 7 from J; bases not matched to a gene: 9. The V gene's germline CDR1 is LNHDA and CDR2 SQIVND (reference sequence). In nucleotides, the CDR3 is TGTGCCAGTAGGCCCGGGACAGATCAGAATTCACCCCTCCACTTT. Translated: CASRPGTDQNSPLHF.